One sample yielded the 21 T cell receptor beta chains listed below, sequenced in a study of shared clonotypes between healthy human individuals. Assay used: immunoSEQ multiplex PCR; TCRdb lists only in-frame clones, some missing. Found here are 1.6 million or so clones, approximately 98.5% of them singletons; the top ten hold approximately 0.4%. Sequenced material: naive CD4+ T cells sorted from blood. As for subset: CD45RA+ positively selected. The source is a man aged 25-45 years in good health.

V usage is TRBV7-8 and J usage is TRBJ2-5; D is ambiguous. The germline CDR1 and CDR2 sequences are SGHVS and FQNEAQ. The V and J ends lost 1 base and 4 bases respectively, with 16 bases between them. This CDR3 spans 16 amino acids. CDR3 protein: CASSLGLQSGVETQYF. Here the CDR3 DNA reads TGTGCCAGCAGCTTAGGTTTACAGTCCGGAGTAGAGACCCAGTACTTC. Drawing the rest from reference TRBV7-8 and TRBJ2-5, the complete variable domain is GAGVSQSPRYKVAKRGQDVALRCDPISGHVSLFWYQQALGQGPEFLTYFQNEAQLDKSGLPSDRFFAERPEGSVSTLKIQRTQQEDSAVYLCASSLGLQSGVETQYFGPGTRLLVL.

The chain carries TRBV10-3 and TRBJ2-3; 9 positions agree with TRBD2. Germline V lookup: CDR1 ENHRY, CDR2 SYGVKD. After removal of 2 bases from V and 0 bases from J, the junction contained 12 bases not matched to a gene. CDR3 length: 19 amino acids. CDR3 amino acids: CAISETPGGLAPSTDTQYF. In nucleotides, the CDR3 is TGTGCCATCAGTGAGACACCAGGCGGACTAGCGCCTAGCACAGATACGCAGTATTTT.

V and J are TRBV9 and TRBJ2-7; D not certain. This CDR3 has 14 amino acids. Germline V lookup: CDR1 SGDLS, CDR2 YYNGEE. The V end lost 4 bases, the J end lost 2 bases, and 13 bases lay between the germline ends. The CDR3 sequence is CASSKGGSPYEQYF. The CDR3 DNA reads as TGTGCCAGCAGCAAAGGTGGCTCTCCCTACGAGCAGTACTTC.

The J gene is TRBJ2-7, the V gene TRBV6-5; D uncertain. Germline-derived CDR1 and CDR2 are MNHEY and SVGAGI. Trimming took 2 bases from V and 10 from J, leaving 9 bases between them. This CDR3 is built from 11 residues. CDR3 in amino acids: CASSYRANQYF. As DNA, the CDR3 is TGTGCCAGCAGTTACAGGGCCAACCAGTACTTC.

Of note for this clone: Other nucleotide sequences in the sample specify the same CDR3. This chain uses TRBV5-1 with TRBJ2-2; 9 bases are a match to TRBD2. The CDR3 runs to 16 residues. Trimming took 1 base from V and 2 from J; bases not matched to a gene: 3. The germline V gene has CDR1 SGHRS and CDR2 YFSETQ. As DNA, the CDR3 is TGCGCCAGCAGCTTGAGACTAGCGGAAAACACCGGGGAGCTGTTTTTT. Encoded protein: CASSLRLAENTGELFF. The full variable domain, its missing parts supplied by reference TRBV5-1 and TRBJ2-2, is KAGVTQTPRYLIKTRGQQVTLSCSPISGHRSVSWYQQTPGQGLQFLFEYFSETQRNKGNFPGRFSGRQFSNSRSEMNVSTLELGDSALYLCASSLRLAENTGELFFGEGSRLTVL.

The genes are TRBV28 and TRBJ1-5; 7 bases are shared with TRBD1. From germline, CDR1 is MDHEN and CDR2 SYDVKM. This CDR3 spans 14 amino acids. With 6 bases clipped from V and 9 bases from J, the junction kept 11 bases outside the gene matches. The DNA of the CDR3 is TGTGCCAGCAGCAGAGACAGGGCTCACGGGCCCCAGCATTTT. Protein sequence: CASSRDRAHGPQHF.

The gene calls are TRBV6-6 and TRBJ2-7; D remains ambiguous. Germline V lookup: CDR1 MNHNY, CDR2 SVGAGI (reference sequence). Deletions cut 1 base from V and 3 bases from J, with 7 bases between. The length of the CDR3 is 13 residues. The CDR3 sequence is CASSYLGNYEQYF. The CDR3 DNA reads as TGTGCCAGCAGTTACTTAGGGAACTACGAGCAGTACTTC.

The chain carries TRBV5-4 and TRBJ2-3; no firm D call. The germline V gene has CDR1 SGHNT and CDR2 YYREEE (reference sequence). There are 15 residues in the CDR3. Trimming cost V 0 bases and J 4 bases, with 12 bases left between them. CDR3 protein: CASSLAGDEADTQYF. The CDR3 coding sequence is TGTGCCAGCAGCTTGGCCGGTGATGAGGCAGATACGCAGTATTTT.

V and J are TRBV12-5 and TRBJ2-1; D unresolved. Germline values: CDR1 LGHNT, CDR2 FRNRAP. The CDR3 loop spans 10 amino acids. With 5 bases removed from V and 13 bases from J, the gap between germline ends came to 9 bases. The CDR3 region is CASGPNRQFF. The CDR3 nucleotides are TGTGCTAGTGGTCCTAATCGTCAGTTCTTC.

V gene TRBV5-4 combines with J gene TRBJ2-1, with D unresolved. Germline CDR1 and CDR2: SGHNT and YYREEE (reference sequence). The CDR3 has 16 residues. V dropped 1 base and J dropped 0 bases, with 11 bases sitting between them. CDR3: CASSLLEGYSYNEQFF. As DNA, the CDR3 is TGTGCCAGCAGCTTGTTGGAAGGATACTCCTACAATGAGCAGTTCTTC.

This chain uses TRBV7-8 with TRBJ1-5; the D gene is possibly TRBD1 (5 bases). This CDR3 region has 14 residues. V lost 5 bases and J 5 bases, leaving 13 bases between the germline ends. CDR1 SGHVS and CDR2 FQNEAQ come from the germline V gene. The CDR3 DNA reads TGTGCCAGCAGCGGCCGGGAGGGGTATCAGCCCCAGCATTTT. Protein: CASSGREGYQPQHF.

The chain recombines TRBV18 with TRBJ2-1, with 10 bases aligning to TRBD2. The CDR3 sequence is 15 residues long. The V and J ends lost 3 bases and 7 bases, in that order; junction bases with no gene match: 6. Germline V gene lookup returns CDR1 KGHSH and CDR2 LQKENI. CDR3 bases: TGTGCCAGCTCACCCTCTAGCGGGAGTAGGAATGAGCAGTTCTTC. Its protein product is CASSPSSGSRNEQFF.

Worth noting for this clone: This same CDR3 is encoded by further DNA sequences in the sample. The rearrangement uses TRBV5-1 and TRBJ2-3; no reliable D call. Germline V gene sequence: CDR1 SGHRS, CDR2 YFSETQ. The CDR3 extends over 14 amino acids. V shed 0 bases and J shed 4 bases, with 9 bases lying between them. The CDR3 loop reads CASSLDQAADTQYF. The DNA of the CDR3 is TGCGCCAGCAGCTTGGACCAGGCCGCAGATACGCAGTATTTT.

The chain combines TRBV5-4 with TRBJ1-1; maybe TRBD1 (5 bases). Germline values: CDR1 SGHNT, CDR2 YYREEE (reference sequence). Trimming shortened V by 1 base and J by 5 bases, and 15 bases separated the two germline ends. This CDR3 contains 15 residues. CDR3 DNA: TGTGCCAGCAGCTTGTCATATCGGGGCCTAACTGAAGCTTTCTTT. It specifies CASSLSYRGLTEAFF. Complete variable domain (other parts from reference TRBV5-4 and TRBJ1-1): ETGVTQSPTHLIKTRGQQVTLRCSSQSGHNTVSWYQQALGQGPQFIFQYYREEENGRGNFPPRFSGLQFPNYSSELNVNALELDDSALYLCASSLSYRGLTEAFFGQGTRLTVV.

V gene TRBV2 combines with J gene TRBJ2-1, with D maybe TRBD2 (6 bases). V was trimmed by 0 bases and J by 5 bases, leaving 14 bases between them. The germline CDR1 and CDR2 sequences are SNHLY and FYNNEI. The CDR3 length is 16 residues. The CDR3 DNA sequence: TGTGCCAGCAGTGAAGCGCTGCCTAGCGAGAACAATGAGCAGTTCTTC. Encoded protein: CASSEALPSENNEQFF.

Turning to this clone: Other nucleotide sequences in the sample specify the same CDR3. V is TRBV9 and J is TRBJ2-2; D perhaps matches TRBD2 (5 bases). Germline loops: CDR1 SGDLS, CDR2 YYNGEE. The CDR3 loop spans 13 amino acids. With 2 bases removed from V and 5 bases from J, the gap between germline ends came to 7 bases. The CDR3 bases are TGTGCCAGCAGCGTCGGAGGTACCGGGGAGCTGTTTTTT. Translating gives CASSVGGTGELFF.

The chain has TRBV9 and TRBJ2-7; no clear D gene. V lost 4 bases and J lost 2, with 16 bases in between. This CDR3 has 15 amino acids. The germline CDR1 and CDR2 sequences are SGDLS and YYNGEE. Here the CDR3 DNA reads TGTGCCAGCAGCCTACGACACGGACGGGCCTACGAGCAGTACTTC. It translates to CASSLRHGRAYEQYF.

The J gene is TRBJ1-4, the V gene TRBV4-1; D is undetermined. CDR3 length: 14 residues. CDR1 and CDR2 from the germline V gene are MGHRA and YSYEKL. Trimming pared 3 bases from V and 15 bases from J, leaving 20 bases between. CDR3: CASSHRVLGTPVFF. CDR3 DNA sequence: TGCGCCAGCAGCCATCGCGTCCTAGGAACCCCTGTGTTTTTT.

The gene calls are TRBV20-1 and TRBJ2-5, with D perhaps matching TRBD2 (6 bases). The germline V gene has CDR1 DFQATT and CDR2 SNEGSKA (reference sequence). This CDR3 has 11 amino acids. Trimming removed 6 bases from V and 7 bases from J, with 12 bases in between. This CDR3 is CSAPLGGTQYF. The CDR3 DNA follows: TGCAGTGCCCCTCTCGGGGGGACCCAGTACTTC.

This clone was seen once. This sequence joins TRBV5-1 and TRBJ2-3, with a weak D call TRBD2 (6 bases). The V gene lost 4 bases and the J gene lost 5 bases, with 20 bases spanning the gap. CDR3 size: 16 residues. From germline, CDR1 is SGHRS and CDR2 YFSETQ. The DNA for the CDR3 is TGCGCCAGCAGCCACGGGAGCAAGCGGCGGGGAGATACGCAGTATTTT. As protein: CASSHGSKRRGDTQYF.

The chain joins TRBV7-9 to TRBJ1-4; TRBD1 might be the D (5 bases). V was pared by 5 bases and J by 14 bases, with 15 bases between. The germline V gene has CDR1 SEHNR and CDR2 FQNEAQ (reference sequence). The CDR3 length is 12 residues. The CDR3 coding sequence is TGTGCCAGCAGCCGATCCGGGGGACGGCTGTTTTTT. Translated, it gives CASSRSGGRLFF.